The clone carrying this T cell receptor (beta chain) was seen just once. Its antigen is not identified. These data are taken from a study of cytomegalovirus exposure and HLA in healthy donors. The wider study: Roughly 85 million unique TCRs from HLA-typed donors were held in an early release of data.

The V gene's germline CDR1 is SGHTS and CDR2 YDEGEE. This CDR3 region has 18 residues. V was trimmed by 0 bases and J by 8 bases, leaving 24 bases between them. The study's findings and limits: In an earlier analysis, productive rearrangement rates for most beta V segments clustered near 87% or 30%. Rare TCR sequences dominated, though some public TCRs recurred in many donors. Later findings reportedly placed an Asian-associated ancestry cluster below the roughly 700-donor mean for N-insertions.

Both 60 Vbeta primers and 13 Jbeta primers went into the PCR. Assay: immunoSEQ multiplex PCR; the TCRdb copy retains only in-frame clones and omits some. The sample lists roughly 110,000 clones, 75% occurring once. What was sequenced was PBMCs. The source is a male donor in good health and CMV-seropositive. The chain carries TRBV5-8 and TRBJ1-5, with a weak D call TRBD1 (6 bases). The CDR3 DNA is TGTGCCAGCAGCTTGGCCGCGACAGGAAGGATCGGTTTGAAGCCCCAGCATTTT. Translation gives CASSLAATGRIGLKPQHF.